These 25 T cell receptor beta chains came from one sample sequenced in a study of read filtering for tumor transcriptome and immune sequencing. The library was built from roughly 400 ng RNA with molecular barcoded adaptors for alpha/delta and beta/gamma chains. TCRdb ran MiXCR on the reads and lists one entry per CDR3 protein. This table holds about 57,000 distinct CDR3 sequences, roughly 20% found once. Sequencing was done on a sample of a population of CD138-negative cells sorted from bone marrow. These TCRs come from a donor at least 40 years old with multiple myeloma.

This clonotype was counted a few times. V usage is TRBV7-9 and J usage is TRBJ2-3; 12 bases fit TRBD2. The J segment lost 6 bases and the V segment lost 5 bases, leaving 6 bases of the junction unmatched. This CDR3 has 15 residues. CDR1 is SEHNR and CDR2 is FQNEAQ in the germline V gene (reference sequence). The chain's CDR3 is CASSAWTSGVDTQYF. CDR3 nucleotide sequence: TGTGCCAGCAGCGCTTGGACTAGCGGGGTCGATACGCAGTATTTT.

J is TRBJ1-1 and V is TRBV12-3 or TRBV12-4, with D tentatively TRBD1 (5 bases). V lost 2 bases, J lost 3 bases, and 16 bases lay in between. CDR3 size: 16 residues. The chain's CDR3 is CASSLRGRGEDTEAFF. The CDR3 nucleotides are TGTGCCAGCAGTTTAAGAGGGAGGGGCGAGGACACTGAAGCTTTCTTT.

J is TRBJ1-5 and V is TRBV20-1, with a tentative D call TRBD1 (5 bases). The CDR3 is made up of 12 amino acids. With 3 bases removed from V and 5 bases from J, the gap between germline ends came to 8 bases. The V gene's germline CDR1 is DFQATT and CDR2 SNEGSKA (reference sequence). The CDR3, as DNA: TGCAGTGCTAGGCAGGGCGATCAGCCCCAGCATTTT. Protein product: CSARQGDQPQHF.

This clonotype was seen many times. V and J are TRBV10-1 and TRBJ2-5; a weak D match, TRBD1 (6 bases). The CDR3 contains 13 residues. The V and J ends lost 2 bases and 2 bases respectively, with 6 bases between them. The V gene's germline CDR1 is WNHNN and CDR2 SYGVQD (reference sequence). DNA for the CDR3: TGCGCCAGCAGTGAGGGACAGCAAGAGACCCAGTACTTC. It encodes CASSEGQQETQYF.

The rearrangement joins TRBV19 to TRBJ2-2; D unclear. The germline V and J ends were trimmed by 7 bases and 11 bases, with 14 bases remaining between them. This CDR3 is 12 amino acids long. The germline V gene encodes CDR1 LNHDA and CDR2 SQIVND (reference sequence). The CDR3 DNA follows: TGTGCCAGTACCCGGGCCCTTCCCGAGCTGTTTTTT. Its translation is CASTRALPELFF.

This clonotype was recorded at least ten times. This rearrangement joins TRBV28 to TRBJ2-1, with TRBD2 identical over 7 bases. Trimming cost V 1 base and J 4 bases; bases outside gene matches: 4. Germline loops: CDR1 MDHEN, CDR2 SYDVKM. CDR3 length: 15 amino acids. CDR3 sequence (DNA): TGTGCCAGCAGTTTATTCCAGCGGGGATACAATGAGCAGTTCTTC. It is translated as CASSLFQRGYNEQFF. Combining the CDR3 with reference TRBV28 and TRBJ2-1 gives the whole variable domain DVKVTQSSRYLVKRTGEKVFLECVQDMDHENMFWYRQDPGLGLRLIYFSYDVKMKEKGDIPEGYSVSREKKERFSLILESASTNQTSMYLCASSLFQRGYNEQFFGPGTRLTVL.

Of note for this clonotype: The final CDR3 position lacks the conserved phenylalanine or tryptophan, pointing to a likely read error. The chain combines TRBV12-3 or TRBV12-4 with TRBJ1-1, with TRBD1 as a possible D gene (5 bases). This CDR3 is built from 13 residues. Trimming removed 6 bases at V and 3 bases at J, with 11 bases between. The CDR3 here is CASRLTVYTEAFS. As DNA, the CDR3 is TGTGCCAGCAGGCTGACAGTCTACACTGAAGCTTTCTCT.

This clonotype was seen at least ten times. The chain combines TRBV19 with TRBJ2-3; tentatively, D is TRBD1 (6 bases). In germline, CDR1 is LNHDA, CDR2 SQIVND (reference sequence). Trimming stripped 3 bases from V and 6 bases from J, with 13 bases between. CDR3 length: 14 residues. The CDR3 sequence is CASSIRGAIDTQYF. The CDR3, as DNA: TGTGCCAGTAGTATCAGGGGAGCCATCGATACGCAGTATTTT.

This clonotype has a handful of counts. With a much larger clone just one base away, this may be a read error. V gene TRBV27 combines with J gene TRBJ2-2, with D perhaps TRBD2 (5 bases). CDR3 length: 16 residues. CDR1 is MNHEY, CDR2 SMNVEV, per germline (reference sequence). CDR3 sequence (DNA): TGTGCCAGCAGTTCGTCCCTGGGAGTCGGTTCCGGGGTGCTGTTTTTT. Its protein is CASSSSLGVGSGVLFF.

The sample holds a few counts of this clonotype. V and J are TRBV7-8 and TRBJ2-7; 7 nucleotides agree with TRBD2. The CDR3 totals 15 residues. Germline CDR1 is SGHVS and CDR2 is FQNEAQ. The V gene end was trimmed by 7 bases and the J gene end by 2 bases; junction bases not matched to a gene: 11. The DNA of the CDR3 is TGTGCCAGCACCGAACGGGGCGGGAGCACCTACGAGCAGTACTTC. Its protein product is CASTERGGSTYEQYF.

This clonotype showed up many times. The rearrangement uses TRBV10-3 and TRBJ2-1; the D is unclear. The germline V gene has CDR1 ENHRY and CDR2 SYGVKD. The CDR3 spans 13 residues. Trimming took 2 bases from V and 4 from J, leaving 6 bases between them. The CDR3 is CAISETGYNEQFF. Written as DNA, the CDR3 is TGTGCCATCAGTGAGACTGGTTACAATGAGCAGTTCTTC.

This chain uses TRBV20-1 with TRBJ2-5; TRBD1 aligns across 8 bases. V gave up 4 bases and J gave up 3 bases; unmatched junction bases: 13. Germline-derived CDR1 and CDR2 are DFQATT and SNEGSKA (reference sequence). CDR3 size: 16 residues. The CDR3 loop is CSAIGTGRSLKETQYF. As DNA, the CDR3 is TGCAGTGCTATCGGGACAGGAAGGTCCCTAAAAGAGACCCAGTACTTC.

This clonotype was detected only a few times. The chain links TRBV9 to TRBJ2-5; TRBD1 is a possible D gene (5 bases). Germline V gene data show CDR1 as SGDLS and CDR2 as YYNGEE. V gave up 0 bases and J gave up 3 bases, with 6 bases separating them. The CDR3 has 13 amino acids. The CDR3: CASSVGQKETQYF. The CDR3, as DNA: TGTGCCAGCAGCGTAGGACAGAAAGAGACCCAGTACTTC.

The V and J genes are TRBV10-3 and TRBJ1-1; D is perhaps TRBD1 (6 bases). The CDR3 is made up of 15 amino acids. Germline V gives CDR1 ENHRY, CDR2 SYGVKD. V lost 0 bases and J lost 3, with 11 bases in between. DNA for the CDR3: TGTGCCATCAGTGAGTCCAGGGGAGCGGACACTGAAGCTTTCTTT. Translation gives CAISESRGADTEAFF.

Judged by abundance, this clonotype is medium-sized. The chain is built from TRBV7-9 and TRBJ2-1, with D perhaps TRBD2 (5 bases). CDR3 length equals 16 residues. Trimming shortened V by 6 bases and J by 0 bases, and 15 bases separated the two germline ends. Germline CDR1 SEHNR, CDR2 FQNEAQ (reference sequence). DNA for the CDR3: TGTGCCAGCAGAGTTAGCGTAGGCGGCTCCTACAATGAGCAGTTCTTC. Amino acids: CASRVSVGGSYNEQFF.

This clonotype has a handful of counts. The V gene is TRBV7-3, the J gene TRBJ2-7, with 11 bases aligning to TRBD1. Germline lookup yields CDR1 SGHTA and CDR2 FQGTGA. The junction had 5 bases not matched to a gene; V was cut back by 5 bases and J by 2 bases. The CDR3 is made up of 15 amino acids. The CDR3 protein is CASSRDRGDTYEQYF. CDR3 coding DNA: TGTGCCAGCAGCCGGGACAGGGGGGACACCTACGAGCAGTACTTC.

Concerning this clonotype itself: Just one base apart from a much larger clone, this may be a read error. The rearrangement uses TRBV5-1 and TRBJ2-5; no firm D call. Germline CDR1 reads SGHRS; CDR2 reads YFSETQ. CDR3 length: 11 residues. The CDR3 DNA reads TGCGCCAGCAGCGCCGGAGAGACCCAGCACTTC. Amino acid sequence: CASSAGETQHF.

This clonotype was seen just once. The J gene is TRBJ2-5, the V gene TRBV29-1, with D unclear. The CDR3 consists of 11 residues. From germline, CDR1 is SQVTM and CDR2 ANQGSEA. V lost 6 bases and J 6 bases, leaving 11 bases between the germline ends. In DNA, the CDR3 is TGCAGCGTGGGTGACCAGCAGACCCAGTACTTC. This encodes CSVGDQQTQYF. Together with reference TRBV29-1 and TRBJ2-5, the CDR3 gives the full variable domain: SAVISQKPSRDICQRGTSLTIQCQVDSQVTMMFWYRQQPGQSLTLIATANQGSEATYESGFVIDKFPISRPNLTFSTLTVSNMSPEDSSIYLCSVGDQQTQYFGPGTRLLVL.

About this clonotype itself: This may be a read error: a much more frequent sequence differs by one nucleotide. The rearrangement links TRBV2 to TRBJ2-7; 7 positions match TRBD2. With V trimmed by 6 bases and J by 5 bases, 13 bases remained unmatched. CDR1 and CDR2 (germline): SNHLY, FYNNEI. There are 15 residues in the CDR3. The CDR3, as DNA: TGTGCCAGCAGACCTGGGGCTAGCGGTAGCCACGAGCAGTACTTC. Translation: CASRPGASGSHEQYF.

This clonotype occurred many times. J is TRBJ2-7 and V is TRBV6-5; the D gene is possibly TRBD1 (5 bases). CDR3 length: 14 residues. CDR1 and CDR2 from the germline V gene are MNHEY and SVGAGI. V was pared by 6 bases and J by 4 bases, with 16 bases between. The CDR3 spells CASRVSQGPYEQYF. In DNA, the CDR3 is TGTGCCAGCAGAGTTTCTCAGGGCCCTTACGAGCAGTACTTC.

As concerns this clonotype: This may stem from a read error, because a much larger clone lies one nucleotide away. The chain has TRBV28 and TRBJ2-5; 8 nucleotides agree with TRBD2. CDR1 is MDHEN, CDR2 SYDVKM, per germline. The CDR3 sequence is 13 residues long. V shed 7 bases and J 5 bases; nucleotides not matched to a gene: 6. The CDR3 protein is CASNSGDNETQYF. CDR3 coding DNA: TGTGCCAGCAATAGCGGGGACAACGAGACCCAGTACTTC.

This clonotype has ten or more counts. The chain couples TRBV5-1 to TRBJ2-3; no clear D gene. Trimming cost V 6 bases and J 0 bases, with 11 bases left between them. Per germline, CDR1 SGHRS and CDR2 YFSETQ. The CDR3 contains 14 residues. The CDR3 region is CASNEASSTDTQYF. CDR3 nucleotides: TGCGCCAGCAACGAGGCATCTAGCACAGATACGCAGTATTTT.

This clonotype has only a few counts. The chain links TRBV29-1 to TRBJ2-3; D gene uncertain. The V and J ends lost 0 bases and 0 bases respectively, with 13 bases between them. This CDR3 comprises 16 residues. Germline values: CDR1 SQVTM, CDR2 ANQGSEA. The CDR3 loop is CSVEDALAPSTDTQYF. CDR3 nucleotides: TGCAGCGTTGAAGATGCCTTGGCGCCGAGCACAGATACGCAGTATTTT.

This chain joins TRBV27 and TRBJ1-3, with D tentatively TRBD1 (5 bases). Germline V gene data show CDR1 as MNHEY and CDR2 as SMNVEV (reference sequence). The germline V and J ends were trimmed by 6 bases and 2 bases, with 14 bases remaining between them. The CDR3 contains 15 residues. The CDR3 is CASRQDSEAGNTIYF. CDR3 bases: TGTGCCAGCAGACAAGACAGCGAGGCTGGAAACACCATATATTTT.

This clonotype showed up many times. This sequence joins TRBV6-5 and TRBJ2-3; D is uncertain. Germline V gives CDR1 MNHEY, CDR2 SVGAGI. The CDR3 extends over 12 amino acids. Trimming shortened V by 2 bases and J by 5 bases, and 5 bases separated the two germline ends. CDR3 region: CASSYVGDTQYF. CDR3 in DNA: TGTGCCAGCAGTTACGTGGGAGATACGCAGTATTTT.